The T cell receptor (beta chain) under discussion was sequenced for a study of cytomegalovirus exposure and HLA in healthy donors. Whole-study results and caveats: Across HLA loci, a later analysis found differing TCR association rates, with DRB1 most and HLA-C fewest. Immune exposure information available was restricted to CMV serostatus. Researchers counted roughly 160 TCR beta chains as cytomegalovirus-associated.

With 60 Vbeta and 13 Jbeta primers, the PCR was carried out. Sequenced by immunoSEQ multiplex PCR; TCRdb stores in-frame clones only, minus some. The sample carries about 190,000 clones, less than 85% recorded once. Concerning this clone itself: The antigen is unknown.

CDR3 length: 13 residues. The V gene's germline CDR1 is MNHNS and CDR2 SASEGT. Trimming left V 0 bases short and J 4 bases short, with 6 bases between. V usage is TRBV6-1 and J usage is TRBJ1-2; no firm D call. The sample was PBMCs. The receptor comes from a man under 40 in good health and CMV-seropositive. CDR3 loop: CASSEAGLYGYTF. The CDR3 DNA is TGTGCCAGCAGTGAAGCGGGCCTCTATGGCTACACCTTC.